This TCR beta chain was observed in a study of T-cell reconstitution after alpha-beta-depleted transplantation in children. Study-wide findings and caveats: Surviving recipient T cells and intrathymic progenitors accounted for some patients' high TCRbeta diversity at day 60. Most T-cell counts and diversity one year after the transplant came from T cells that were newly produced. After transplant, at about two months, alpha-beta T cells were reportedly derived from several hundred expanded graft clones.

Molecular barcoding with unique molecular identifiers was used for the TCRbeta library. TCRdb itself ran the PCR reads through MiXCR, one entry per CDR3 protein. The profile shows hundreds of thousands of distinct CDR3 sequences, approximately 13% of them singletons. A remark on this clonotype: The target antigen is unknown.

The CDR3 is 13 residues long. This specimen consisted of PBMCs, mostly from graft donor cells, obtained 360 days after TCRalphabeta/CD19-depleted stem cell transplant. This clonotype was sampled from a male patient aged 10 to 17 who had a stem cell transplant for acute myeloid leukemia, so the T cells may come from the graft donor. This chain links TRBV21-1 with TRBJ2-7; the table's D call of TRBD2 was not tested on the DNA. TRBV21-1 is reported as a pseudogene. CDR3 residues: CASSNGGGAEQYF. CDR3 sequence (DNA): TGTGCCAGCAGCAACGGGGGAGGAGCAGAGCAGTACTTC.